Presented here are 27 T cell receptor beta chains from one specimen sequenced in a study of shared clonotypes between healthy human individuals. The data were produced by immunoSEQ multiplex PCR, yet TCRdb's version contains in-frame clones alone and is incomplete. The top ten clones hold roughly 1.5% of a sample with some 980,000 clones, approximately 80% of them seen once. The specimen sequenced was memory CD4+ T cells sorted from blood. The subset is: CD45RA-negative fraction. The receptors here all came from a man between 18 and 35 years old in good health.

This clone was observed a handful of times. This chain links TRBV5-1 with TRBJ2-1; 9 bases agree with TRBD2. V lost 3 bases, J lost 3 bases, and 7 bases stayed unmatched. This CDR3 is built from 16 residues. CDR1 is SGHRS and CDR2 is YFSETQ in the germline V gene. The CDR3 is CASSSSGGISYNEQFF. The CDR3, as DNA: TGCGCCAGCAGCTCCAGCGGGGGGATTAGCTACAATGAGCAGTTCTTC. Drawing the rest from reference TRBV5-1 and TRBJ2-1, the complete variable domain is KAGVTQTPRYLIKTRGQQVTLSCSPISGHRSVSWYQQTPGQGLQFLFEYFSETQRNKGNFPGRFSGRQFSNSRSEMNVSTLELGDSALYLCASSSSGGISYNEQFFGPGTRLTVL.

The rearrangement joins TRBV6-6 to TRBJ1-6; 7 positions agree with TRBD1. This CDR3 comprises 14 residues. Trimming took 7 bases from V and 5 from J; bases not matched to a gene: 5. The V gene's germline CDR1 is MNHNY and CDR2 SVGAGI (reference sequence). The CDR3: CASIRQGNNSPLHF. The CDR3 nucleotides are TGTGCCAGCATAAGACAGGGAAATAATTCACCCCTCCACTTT.

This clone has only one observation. As DNA, the CDR3 is TGCGCCAGCAACAAACCCGGGCCTCCGTCCTACGAGCAGTACTTC. Translation gives CASNKPGPPSYEQYF. The chain carries TRBV10-1 and TRBJ2-7, with D unresolved. In germline, CDR1 is WNHNN, CDR2 SYGVQD (reference sequence). The germline V and J ends were trimmed by 7 bases and 1 base, with 17 bases remaining between them. The CDR3 loop spans 15 amino acids.

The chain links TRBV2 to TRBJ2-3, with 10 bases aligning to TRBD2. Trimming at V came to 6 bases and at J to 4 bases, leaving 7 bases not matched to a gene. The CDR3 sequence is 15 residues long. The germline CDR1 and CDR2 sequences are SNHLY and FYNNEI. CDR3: CASRPSSGGADTQYF. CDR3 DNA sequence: TGTGCCAGCAGACCCTCTAGCGGGGGTGCAGATACGCAGTATTTT.

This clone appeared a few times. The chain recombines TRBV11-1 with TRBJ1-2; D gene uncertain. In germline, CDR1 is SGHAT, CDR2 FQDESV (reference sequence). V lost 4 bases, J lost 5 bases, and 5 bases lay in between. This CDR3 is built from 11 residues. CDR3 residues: CASSSGYGYTF. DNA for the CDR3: TGTGCCAGCAGCTCAGGTTATGGCTACACCTTC.

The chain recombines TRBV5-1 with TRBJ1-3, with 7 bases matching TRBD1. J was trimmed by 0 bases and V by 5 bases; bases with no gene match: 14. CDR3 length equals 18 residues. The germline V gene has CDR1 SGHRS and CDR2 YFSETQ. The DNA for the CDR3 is TGCGCCAGCAGTCAGCTTTCAGGGGGGTCGGACTCTGGAAACACCATATATTTT. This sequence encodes CASSQLSGGSDSGNTIYF.

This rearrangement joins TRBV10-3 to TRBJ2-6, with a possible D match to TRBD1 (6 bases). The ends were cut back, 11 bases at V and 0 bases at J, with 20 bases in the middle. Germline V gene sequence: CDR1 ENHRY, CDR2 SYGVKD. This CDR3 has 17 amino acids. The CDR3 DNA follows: TGTGCCTCCGAACAGGGCTCCTTTCTCTCTGGGGCCAACGTCCTGACTTTC. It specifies CASEQGSFLSGANVLTF.

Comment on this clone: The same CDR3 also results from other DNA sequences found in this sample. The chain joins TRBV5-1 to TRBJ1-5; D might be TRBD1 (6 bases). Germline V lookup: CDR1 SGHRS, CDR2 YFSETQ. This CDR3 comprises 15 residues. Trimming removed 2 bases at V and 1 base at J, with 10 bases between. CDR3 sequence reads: CASSLAGASNQPQHF. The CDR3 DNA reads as TGCGCCAGCAGCTTAGCAGGGGCCAGCAATCAGCCCCAGCATTTT.

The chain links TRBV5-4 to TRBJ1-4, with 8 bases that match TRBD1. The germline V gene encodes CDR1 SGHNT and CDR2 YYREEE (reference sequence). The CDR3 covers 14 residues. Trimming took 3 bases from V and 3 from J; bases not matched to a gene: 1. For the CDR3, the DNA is TGTGCCAGCAGCTCCAGGGGGCCTAATGAAAAACTGTTTTTT. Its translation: CASSSRGPNEKLFF.

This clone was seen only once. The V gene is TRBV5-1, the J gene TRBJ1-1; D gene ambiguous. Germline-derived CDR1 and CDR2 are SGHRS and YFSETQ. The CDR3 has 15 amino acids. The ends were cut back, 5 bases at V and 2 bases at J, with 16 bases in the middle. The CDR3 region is CASRLQQTTNTEAFF. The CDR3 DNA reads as TGCGCCAGCAGATTACAACAAACGACAAACACTGAAGCTTTCTTT.

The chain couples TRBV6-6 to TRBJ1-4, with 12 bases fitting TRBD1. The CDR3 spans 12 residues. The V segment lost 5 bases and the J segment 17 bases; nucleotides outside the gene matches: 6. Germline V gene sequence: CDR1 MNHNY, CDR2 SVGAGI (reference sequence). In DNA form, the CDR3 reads TGTGCCAGCAGTCCTTCCGGGACAGGGGGCTTTTTT. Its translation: CASSPSGTGGFF.

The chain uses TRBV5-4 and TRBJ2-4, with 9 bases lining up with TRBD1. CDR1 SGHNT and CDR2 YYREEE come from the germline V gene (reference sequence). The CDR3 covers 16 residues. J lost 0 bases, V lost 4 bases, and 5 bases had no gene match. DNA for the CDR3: TGTGCCAGCAGCCCGACAGGGGGGCTAGCCAAAAACATTCAGTACTTC. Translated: CASSPTGGLAKNIQYF. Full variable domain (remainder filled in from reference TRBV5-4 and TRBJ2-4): ETGVTQSPTHLIKTRGQQVTLRCSSQSGHNTVSWYQQALGQGPQFIFQYYREEENGRGNFPPRFSGLQFPNYSSELNVNALELDDSALYLCASSPTGGLAKNIQYFGAGTRLSVL.

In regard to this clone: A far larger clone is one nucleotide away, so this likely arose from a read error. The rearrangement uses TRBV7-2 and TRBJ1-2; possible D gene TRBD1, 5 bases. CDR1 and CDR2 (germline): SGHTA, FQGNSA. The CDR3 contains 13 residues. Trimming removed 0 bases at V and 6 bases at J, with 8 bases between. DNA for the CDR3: TGTGCCAGCAGCTTAGCTGGAGGGGATGGCTACACCTTC. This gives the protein CASSLAGGDGYTF.

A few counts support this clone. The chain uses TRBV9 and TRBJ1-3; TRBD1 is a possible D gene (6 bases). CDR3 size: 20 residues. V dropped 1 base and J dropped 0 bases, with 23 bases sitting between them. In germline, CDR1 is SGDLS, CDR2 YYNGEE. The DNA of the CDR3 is TGTGCCAGCAGCGTATTCCCCTACTTCTCCCCAGGGGTCTCTGGAAACACCATATATTTT. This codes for CASSVFPYFSPGVSGNTIYF.

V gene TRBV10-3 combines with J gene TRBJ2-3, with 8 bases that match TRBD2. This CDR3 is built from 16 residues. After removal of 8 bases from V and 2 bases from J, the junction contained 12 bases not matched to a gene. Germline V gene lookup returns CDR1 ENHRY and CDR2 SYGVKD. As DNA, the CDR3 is TGTGCCATCTCACGACCAGCGGGAGTTAACACAGATACGCAGTATTTT. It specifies CAISRPAGVNTDTQYF.

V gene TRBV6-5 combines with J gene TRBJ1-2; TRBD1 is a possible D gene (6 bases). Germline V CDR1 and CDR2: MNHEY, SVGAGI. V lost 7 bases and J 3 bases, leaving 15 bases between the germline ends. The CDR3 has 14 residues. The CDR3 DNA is TGTGCCAGCACCACCAGGGGTGGAGACTATGGCTACACCTTC. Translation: CASTTRGGDYGYTF.

This CDR3 is CAWSRDENQPQHF. CDR3 nucleotides: TGTGCCTGGAGTCGGGACGAGAATCAGCCCCAGCATTTT. This rearrangement joins TRBV30 to TRBJ1-5; the D gene is possibly TRBD1 (5 bases). The CDR3 has 13 residues. Germline V lookup: CDR1 GTSNPN, CDR2 SVGIG (reference sequence). V was pared by 2 bases and J by 4 bases, with 9 bases between.

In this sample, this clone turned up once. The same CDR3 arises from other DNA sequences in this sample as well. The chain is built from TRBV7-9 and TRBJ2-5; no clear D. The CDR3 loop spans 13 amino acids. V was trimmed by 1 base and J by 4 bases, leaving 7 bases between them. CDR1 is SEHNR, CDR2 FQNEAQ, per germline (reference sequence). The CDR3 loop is CASSLGAVETQYF. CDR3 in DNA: TGTGCCAGCAGCTTAGGCGCAGTAGAGACCCAGTACTTC.

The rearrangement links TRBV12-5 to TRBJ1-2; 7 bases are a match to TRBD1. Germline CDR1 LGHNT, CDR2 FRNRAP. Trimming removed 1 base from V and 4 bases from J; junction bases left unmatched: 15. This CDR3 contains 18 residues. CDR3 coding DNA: TGTGCTAGTGGTTTGGATACGGGACAGAGGCTCCCCATCTATGGCTACACCTTC. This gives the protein CASGLDTGQRLPIYGYTF.

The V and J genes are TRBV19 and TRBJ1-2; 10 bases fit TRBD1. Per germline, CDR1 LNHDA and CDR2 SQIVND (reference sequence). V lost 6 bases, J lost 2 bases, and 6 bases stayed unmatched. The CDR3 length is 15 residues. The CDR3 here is CASSEPDRGNYGYTF. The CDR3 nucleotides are TGTGCCAGTAGCGAACCGGACAGGGGGAACTATGGCTACACCTTC.

The CDR3: CASSRTEGYGYTF. DNA for the CDR3: TGTGCCAGCAGTCGGACGGAGGGATATGGCTACACCTTC. The chain recombines TRBV2 with TRBJ1-2; D call uncertain. Trimming took 5 bases from V and 5 from J, leaving 12 bases between them. Germline CDR1 is SNHLY and CDR2 is FYNNEI. This CDR3 contains 13 residues.

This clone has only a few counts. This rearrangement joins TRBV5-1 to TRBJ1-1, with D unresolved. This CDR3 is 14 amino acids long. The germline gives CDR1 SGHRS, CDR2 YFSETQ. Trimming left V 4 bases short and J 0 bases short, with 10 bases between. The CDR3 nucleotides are TGCGCCAGCAGCAGTGGGCGTATGAACACTGAAGCTTTCTTT. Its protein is CASSSGRMNTEAFF. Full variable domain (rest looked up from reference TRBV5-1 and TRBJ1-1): KAGVTQTPRYLIKTRGQQVTLSCSPISGHRSVSWYQQTPGQGLQFLFEYFSETQRNKGNFPGRFSGRQFSNSRSEMNVSTLELGDSALYLCASSSGRMNTEAFFGQGTRLTVV.

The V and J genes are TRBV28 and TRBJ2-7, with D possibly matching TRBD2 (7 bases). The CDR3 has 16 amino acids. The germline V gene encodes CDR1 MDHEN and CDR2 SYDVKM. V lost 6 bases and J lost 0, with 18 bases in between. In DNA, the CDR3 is TGTGCCAGCAGGGCCTCGGCGGGGGCCCGCTCCTACGAGCAGTACTTC. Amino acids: CASRASAGARSYEQYF.

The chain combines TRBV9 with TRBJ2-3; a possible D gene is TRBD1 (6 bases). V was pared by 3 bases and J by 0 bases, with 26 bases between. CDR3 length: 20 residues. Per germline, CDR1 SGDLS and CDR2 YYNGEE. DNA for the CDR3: TGTGCCAGCAGCGCCCCGGTGTATTTGGGACATGGAGCTAGCACAGATACGCAGTATTTT. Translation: CASSAPVYLGHGASTDTQYF.

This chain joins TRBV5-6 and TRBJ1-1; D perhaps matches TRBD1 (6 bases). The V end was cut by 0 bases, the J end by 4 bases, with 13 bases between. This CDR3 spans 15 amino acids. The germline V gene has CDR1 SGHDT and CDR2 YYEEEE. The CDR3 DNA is TGTGCCAGCAGCTTGGGGATAACAGGGTCCACTGAAGCTTTCTTT. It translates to CASSLGITGSTEAFF.

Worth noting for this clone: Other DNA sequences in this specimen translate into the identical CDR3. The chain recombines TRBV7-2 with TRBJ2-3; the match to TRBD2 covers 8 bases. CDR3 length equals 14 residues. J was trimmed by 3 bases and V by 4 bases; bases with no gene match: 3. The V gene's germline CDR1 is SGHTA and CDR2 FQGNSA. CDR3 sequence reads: CASSSGLGTDTQYF. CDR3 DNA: TGTGCCAGCAGCTCGGGACTAGGGACAGATACGCAGTATTTT.

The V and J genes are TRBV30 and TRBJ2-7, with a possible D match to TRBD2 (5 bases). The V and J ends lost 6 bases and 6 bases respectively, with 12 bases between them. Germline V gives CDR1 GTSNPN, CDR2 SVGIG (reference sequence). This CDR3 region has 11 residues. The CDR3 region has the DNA TGTGCCTGTCGGCTAGCCGCCGAGCAGTACTTC. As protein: CACRLAAEQYF.